This T cell receptor beta chain was sequenced for a study of T-cell memory formation after mild COVID-19. Study-wide background: TCR clustering was largely donor specific.

This clonotype has just a few counts. The antigen remains undetermined. CDR3 length: 13 residues. Germline V gives CDR1 SGHRS, CDR2 YFSETQ. Trimming removed 0 bases from V and 2 bases from J, with 6 bases in between. Broader study findings: Clones that contracted from day 15 to 85 had balanced CD4/CD8; later expanders were CD4+ biased.

The TCR alpha and TCR beta cDNA libraries, bearing sample barcodes and UMIs, were generated by 5'RACE using constant-segment primers. TCRdb used MiXCR to reprocess the 5' RACE reads, holding one entry per CDR3 protein. This sample has more than 85,000 distinct CDR3 sequences, with more than 9.5% found just once. This receptor was identified in a man aged 18 to 29 who had mild COVID-19 (a few samples of this study predate the infection). Cell type and time point are not known. The specimen was PBMCs or a T cell subset sorted from them (not recorded which). This chain connects TRBV5-1 to TRBJ2-7; no firm D call. This chain's CDR3 is CASSLAAPYEQYF. DNA of the CDR3: TGCGCCAGCAGCTTGGCAGCCCCCTACGAGCAGTACTTC.